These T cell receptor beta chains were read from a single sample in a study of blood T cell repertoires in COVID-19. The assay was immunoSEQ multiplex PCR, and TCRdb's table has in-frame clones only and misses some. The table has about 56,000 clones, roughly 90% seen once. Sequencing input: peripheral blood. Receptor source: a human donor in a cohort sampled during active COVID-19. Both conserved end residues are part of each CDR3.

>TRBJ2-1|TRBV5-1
CASSLGSRSGGSGEQFF
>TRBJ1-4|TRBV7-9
CASSLGDRGPNEKLFF
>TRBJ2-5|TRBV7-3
CASSPEAQGAVETQYF
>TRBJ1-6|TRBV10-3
CALRGAGNNSPLHF
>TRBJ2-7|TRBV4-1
CASSQGTSNEQYF
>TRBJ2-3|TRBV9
CASSVSGGGYSTDTQYF
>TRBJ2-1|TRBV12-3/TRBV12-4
CASSLGTRGFF
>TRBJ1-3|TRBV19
CASSIDRDSGNTIYF
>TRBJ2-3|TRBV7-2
CASSLSRTRHTDTQYF
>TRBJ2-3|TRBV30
CAWNTHGFMGDAQYF
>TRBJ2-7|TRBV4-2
CASSQSQGRSYEQYF
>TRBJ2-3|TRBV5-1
CASSSGTSGLTDTQYF
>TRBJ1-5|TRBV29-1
CSVAETGVDQPQHF
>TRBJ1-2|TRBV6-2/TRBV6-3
CASSYSGTGYARSTYGYTF
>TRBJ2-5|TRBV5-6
CASSYKWRETQYF
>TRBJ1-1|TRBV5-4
CASRQGGSTEAFF
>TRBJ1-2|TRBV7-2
CASSPTPEGAGGYTF
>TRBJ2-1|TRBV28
CASSLLGVGRIF
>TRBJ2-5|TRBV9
CASSESRDRGSYWETQYF
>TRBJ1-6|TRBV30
CACISGGESPLHF
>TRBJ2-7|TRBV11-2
CASSLDPLYEQYF
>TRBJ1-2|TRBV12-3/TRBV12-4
CASSLGGLGYTF
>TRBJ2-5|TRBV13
CASRLARRGQETQYF
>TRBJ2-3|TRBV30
CAWSVWSGALDTQYF
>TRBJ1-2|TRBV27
CASSKILGHHGYTF
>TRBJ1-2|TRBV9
CASSVEGNYGYTF
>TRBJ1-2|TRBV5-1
CASKIGTEENTF
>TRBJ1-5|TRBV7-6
CASINSRGGVKDQPQHF
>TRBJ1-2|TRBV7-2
CASSLAGVRAGYTF
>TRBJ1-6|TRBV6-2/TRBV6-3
CASSFGTVKGSPLHF
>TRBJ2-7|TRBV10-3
CAIGRYSGGDEQYF
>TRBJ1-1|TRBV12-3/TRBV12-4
CASSLTGVTEAFF
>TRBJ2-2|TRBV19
CASKVGAGELFF
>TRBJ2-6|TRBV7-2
CASSLAQHTSGANVLTF
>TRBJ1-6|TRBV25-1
CASSDPWGSNNSPLHF
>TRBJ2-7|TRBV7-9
CASSLAPRGHHEQYF
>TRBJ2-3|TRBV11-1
CASSLTPRTETDTQYF
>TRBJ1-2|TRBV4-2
CASSPLTGPYGYTF
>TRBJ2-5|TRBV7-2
CASSSQRGGYQETQYF
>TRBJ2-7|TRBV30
CAWSLGGAEQYF
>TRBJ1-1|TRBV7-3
CASSLSRGGNTEAFF
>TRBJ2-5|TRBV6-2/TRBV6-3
CASSYSDYTEETQYF
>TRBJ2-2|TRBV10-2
CASTVIALGGELFF
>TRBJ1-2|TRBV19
CASNMGGLYGYTF
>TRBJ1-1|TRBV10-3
CAIRSFRDRGDTEAFF
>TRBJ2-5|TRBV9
CASSVSVRKETQYF
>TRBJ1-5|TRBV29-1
CSVEDGEGQPQHF
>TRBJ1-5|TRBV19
CATSFGQISNQPQHF
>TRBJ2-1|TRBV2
CASRRENEQFF
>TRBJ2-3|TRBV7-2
CASSLRGTTDTQYF
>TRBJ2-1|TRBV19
CASTSNGGPSYNEQFF
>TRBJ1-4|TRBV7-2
CASSLPGAINEKLFF
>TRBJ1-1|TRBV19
CASSIRDPRQGAEAFF
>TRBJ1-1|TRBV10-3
CAISPDRVVWYTEAFF
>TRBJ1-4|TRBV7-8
CASSLTRGKLFF
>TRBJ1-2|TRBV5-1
CASNIWGGGHYGYTF
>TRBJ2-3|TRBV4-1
CASSHLETGGTDTQYF
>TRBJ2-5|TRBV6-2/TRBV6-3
CASSYSPRGSLAETQYF
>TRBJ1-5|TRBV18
CASSPDRDPPQHF